These 27 T cell receptor beta chains share one sample of origin, sequenced in a study of a mutant IDH1 vaccine in newly diagnosed glioma. Noted time point: week 47, end of study. What each vaccine dose contained was 300 ug of mutant IDH1 20-mer peptide, accompanied by topical imiquimod. The data were produced by immunoSEQ multiplex PCR, yet TCRdb's version contains in-frame clones alone and is incomplete. The table records some 87,000 clones, 75% to 90% of them present only once. For these receptors, no antigen is known. The sample here was PBMCs, taken from a glioma patient whose treatment included an IDH1 peptide vaccine. The receptors were gathered from a man in his forties or fifties with glioma.

The count of this clone is one. This chain links TRBV7-6 with TRBJ2-2; D ambiguous. Trimming shortened V by 5 bases and J by 6 bases, and 7 bases separated the two germline ends. CDR3 size: 12 residues. Germline lookup yields CDR1 SGHVS and CDR2 FNYEAQ. The CDR3, as DNA: TGTGCCAGCAGCCCAACGTCCGGGGAGCTGTTTTTT. This sequence encodes CASSPTSGELFF.

The chain combines TRBV19 with TRBJ2-5, with 8 nucleotides matching TRBD2. The CDR3 runs 15 residues. The ends lost 3 bases at V and 2 bases at J; junction bases unmatched: 5. Germline V gene data show CDR1 as LNHDA and CDR2 as SQIVND (reference sequence). Here the CDR3 reads CASSINSGTQETQYF. CDR3 sequence (DNA): TGTGCCAGTAGTATCAATAGCGGGACGCAAGAGACCCAGTACTTC. The variable domain in full, with the rest retrieved from reference TRBV19 and TRBJ2-5, is DGGITQSPKYLFRKEGQNVTLSCEQNLNHDAMYWYRQDPGQGLRLIYYSQIVNDFQKGDIAEGYSVSREKKESFPLTVTSAQKNPTAFYLCASSINSGTQETQYFGPGTRLLVL.

This clone was counted a single time. The rearrangement joins TRBV19 to TRBJ2-6; D gene uncertain. The CDR3 has 20 residues. Germline V gene lookup returns CDR1 LNHDA and CDR2 SQIVND (reference sequence). The V gene lost 5 bases and the J gene lost 0 bases, with 23 bases spanning the gap. CDR3 loop: CASSSLGRRALLSGANVLTF. DNA for the CDR3: TGTGCCAGTAGTTCCTTAGGCAGGCGAGCCCTCCTCTCTGGGGCCAACGTCCTGACTTTC.

The J gene is TRBJ1-1, the V gene TRBV27, with 10 bases matching TRBD1. The J segment lost 7 bases and the V segment lost 5 bases, leaving 10 bases of the junction unmatched. This CDR3 spans 15 amino acids. Germline-derived CDR1 and CDR2 are MNHEY and SMNVEV (reference sequence). CDR3 bases: TGTGCCAGCAGTGCACCGGGACAGGGGAAATTTGAAGCTTTCTTT. It yields the protein CASSAPGQGKFEAFF.

The chain carries TRBV9 and TRBJ2-3; D remains unclear. This CDR3 spans 14 amino acids. V was pared by 0 bases and J by 4 bases, with 9 bases between. Germline values: CDR1 SGDLS, CDR2 YYNGEE. As DNA, the CDR3 is TGTGCCAGCAGCGTAGGTCAGCTCGCAGATACGCAGTATTTT. As protein: CASSVGQLADTQYF.

This clone was seen a handful of times. Other DNA sequences in the sample encode the same CDR3. The J gene is TRBJ2-7, the V gene TRBV6-5; 8 bases match TRBD1. J was trimmed by 1 base and V by 5 bases; bases with no gene match: 1. There are 13 residues in the CDR3. Germline CDR1 is MNHEY and CDR2 is SVGAGI. Here the CDR3 DNA reads TGTGCCAGCAGTCGGGACAGGTCCTACGAGCAGTACTTC. It yields the protein CASSRDRSYEQYF.

Only one count was recorded for this clone. V and J are TRBV6-1 and TRBJ2-2; perhaps D is TRBD1 or TRBD2 (5 bases each). Trimming pared 3 bases from V and 6 bases from J, leaving 8 bases between. Per germline, CDR1 MNHNS and CDR2 SASEGT. The CDR3 has 13 amino acids. The CDR3 reads CASSDWGSGELFF. In DNA form, the CDR3 reads TGTGCCAGCAGTGATTGGGGGTCCGGGGAGCTGTTTTTT.

The chain is built from TRBV15 and TRBJ1-1; 8 nucleotides agree with TRBD1. Germline CDR1 and CDR2: LNHNV and YYDKDF (reference sequence). Losses at the gene ends were 6 bases for V and 0 bases for J; bases not matched to a gene: 3. The length of the CDR3 is 14 residues. CDR3 sequence reads: CATRLDRVNTEAFF. The CDR3 nucleotides are TGTGCCACCAGGCTGGACAGGGTGAACACTGAAGCTTTCTTT.

This clone was seen more than once but under ten times. The gene calls are TRBV5-1 and TRBJ1-2, with D possibly matching TRBD1 (6 bases). Germline loops: CDR1 SGHRS, CDR2 YFSETQ. V lost 2 bases to trimming and J lost 7 bases, with 15 bases between them. CDR3 length: 14 residues. The CDR3, as DNA: TGCGCCAGCAGCTTAGGACAGACAAGAAGTGGCTACACCTTC. It specifies CASSLGQTRSGYTF.

The rearrangement uses TRBV2 and TRBJ2-1; 7 positions match TRBD2. From germline, CDR1 is SNHLY and CDR2 FYNNEI. The CDR3 runs 15 residues. The V gene end was trimmed by 5 bases and the J gene end by 4 bases; junction bases not matched to a gene: 8. CDR3 nucleotide sequence: TGTGCCAGCAGTCGACTAGCAGACATATACAATGAGCAGTTCTTC. It yields the protein CASSRLADIYNEQFF.

Only a few counts were recorded for this clone. The rearrangement joins TRBV27 to TRBJ1-4; D call uncertain. Germline V gives CDR1 MNHEY, CDR2 SMNVEV (reference sequence). The CDR3 spans 12 residues. Trimming left V 11 bases short and J 6 bases short, with 13 bases between. CDR3 protein: CAGGGDYEKLFF. CDR3 sequence (DNA): TGTGCCGGCGGAGGAGATTATGAAAAACTGTTTTTT.

The chain employs TRBV18 and TRBJ2-7; 9 bases fit TRBD1. With 2 bases clipped from V and 7 bases from J, the junction kept 6 bases outside the gene matches. This CDR3 comprises 14 residues. CDR1 and CDR2 (germline): KGHSH, LQKENI. The CDR3 coding sequence is TGTGCCAGCTCACCAAGGACAGGGGAACGAGAGCAGTACTTC. Protein product: CASSPRTGEREQYF.

The gene calls are TRBV14 and TRBJ1-2; D is uncertain. V shed 0 bases and J shed 0 bases, with 8 bases lying between them. The CDR3 spans 15 residues. The V gene's germline CDR1 is SGHDN and CDR2 FVKESK. The CDR3 DNA is TGTGCCAGCAGCCAAGATCGGCAGACTAACTATGGCTACACCTTC. As protein: CASSQDRQTNYGYTF. Complete variable domain (other parts from reference TRBV14 and TRBJ1-2): EAGVTQFPSHSVIEKGQTVTLRCDPISGHDNLYWYRRVMGKEIKFLLHFVKESKQDESGMPNNRFLAERTGGTYSTLKVQPAELEDSGVYFCASSQDRQTNYGYTFGSGTRLTVV.

The table lists this clone with a count of one. The rearrangement links TRBV18 to TRBJ2-7; no definite D call. This CDR3 is 16 amino acids long. Germline-derived CDR1 and CDR2 are KGHSH and LQKENI. V was clipped by 2 bases and J by 1 base, with 15 bases between them. The CDR3 DNA is TGTGCCAGCTCACCATCTTCCCCGGACGGTTCCTACGAGCAGTACTTC. Amino acid sequence: CASSPSSPDGSYEQYF.

The chain recombines TRBV5-5 with TRBJ1-1; D unclear. Trimming removed 2 bases from V and 3 bases from J, with 14 bases in between. Per the germline V gene, CDR1 is SGHKS and CDR2 is YYEKEE (reference sequence). The CDR3 is 15 residues long. In nucleotides, the CDR3 is TGTGCCAGCAGCTTAGCAGAAGGACGAGACACTGAAGCTTTCTTT. Translated, it gives CASSLAEGRDTEAFF.

Remarks on this clone: At one boundary the junction diverges from the germline segment, which might be a read error. The chain uses TRBV5-1 and TRBJ2-7; 7 nucleotides align to TRBD1. The CDR3 consists of 13 residues. The germline V gene has CDR1 SGHRS and CDR2 YFSETQ. CDR3 residues: CASSLGDSYAQYF. The CDR3 DNA follows: TGCGCCAGCAGCTTGGGGGACAGCTACGCGCAGTACTTC.

The V call is TRBV19, the J call TRBJ1-2; the match to TRBD1 covers 8 bases. Germline loops: CDR1 LNHDA, CDR2 SQIVND (reference sequence). The CDR3 totals 14 residues. V lost 1 base, J lost 4 bases, and 2 bases stayed unmatched. The DNA for the CDR3 is TGTGCCAGTAGTATAGGAACAGGGGGCTATGGCTACACCTTC. This codes for CASSIGTGGYGYTF.

The J gene is TRBJ1-5, the V gene TRBV6-1, with unresolved D. The V and J ends lost 2 bases and 4 bases respectively, with 9 bases between them. Looked up from germline, CDR1 is MNHNS and CDR2 is SASEGT. This CDR3 is 14 amino acids long. CDR3 amino acids: CASSEMGENQPQHF. As DNA, the CDR3 is TGTGCCAGCAGTGAAATGGGAGAGAATCAGCCCCAGCATTTT.

The CDR3 DNA sequence: TGTGCCAGCAGTGACAGGGTTGAGCAGTTCTTC. Translation gives CASSDRVEQFF. V and J are TRBV6-8 and TRBJ2-1; 7 positions agree with TRBD1. Germline-derived CDR1 and CDR2 are MNHGY and SAAAGT. Unmatched junction bases numbered 1, after V lost 5 bases and J lost 9 bases. The CDR3 covers 11 residues.

This clone has more than one count but fewer than ten. The CDR3 ends on some other residue instead of the conserved phenylalanine or tryptophan, so this is likely a read error. No DNA is shown, since the ends of the CDR3 on it are uncertain; the CDR3 is the one TCRdb lists. V gene TRBV2 combines with J gene TRBJ2-7; no DNA check was done on the table's D call, TRBD2. Germline CDR1 is SNHLY and CDR2 is FYNNEI. Including both end residues, the CDR3 is 8 amino acids long. CDR3 sequence reads: CASPGGPK.

The V call is TRBV28, the J call TRBJ1-2; D unclear. This CDR3 spans 15 amino acids. V lost 1 base to trimming and J lost 4 bases, with 13 bases between them. Germline V CDR1 and CDR2: MDHEN, SYDVKM. CDR3 in amino acids: CASSLLTRKSYGYTF. CDR3 sequence (DNA): TGTGCCAGCAGTTTATTAACTCGGAAGAGCTATGGCTACACCTTC.

This chain joins TRBV9 and TRBJ2-3, with D unresolved. Trimming took 0 bases from V and 0 from J, leaving 5 bases between them. This CDR3 comprises 14 residues. Germline CDR1 SGDLS, CDR2 YYNGEE. The CDR3 loop reads CASSVDASTDTQYF. The CDR3 DNA sequence: TGTGCCAGCAGCGTAGACGCTAGCACAGATACGCAGTATTTT.

The chain carries TRBV15 and TRBJ1-5; D ambiguous. The CDR3 has 13 amino acids. Germline V gives CDR1 LNHNV, CDR2 YYDKDF (reference sequence). Trimming stripped 0 bases from V and 3 bases from J, with 3 bases between. CDR3 sequence (DNA): TGTGCCACCAGCAGAGACCTCAATCAGCCCCAGCATTTT. This gives the protein CATSRDLNQPQHF. The whole variable domain, filled in from reference TRBV15 and TRBJ1-5, reads DAMVIQNPRYQVTQFGKPVTLSCSQTLNHNVMYWYQQKSSQAPKLLFHYYDKDFNNEADTPDNFQSRRPNTSFCFLDIRSPGLGDTAMYLCATSRDLNQPQHFGDGTRLSIL.

This clone appeared a few times. The sample carries other DNA sequences with the same CDR3. V and J are TRBV19 and TRBJ1-3, with TRBD1 identical over 7 bases. Germline CDR1 LNHDA, CDR2 SQIVND (reference sequence). The J segment lost 0 bases and the V segment lost 6 bases, leaving 5 bases of the junction unmatched. This CDR3 contains 15 residues. Here the CDR3 DNA reads TGTGCCAGTAGACTGGACAGGTACTCTGGAAACACCATATATTTT. This codes for CASRLDRYSGNTIYF.

The rearrangement uses TRBV11-2 and TRBJ2-7, with D perhaps TRBD1 or TRBD2 (5 bases each). Germline V gene data show CDR1 as SGHAT and CDR2 as FQNNGV. Trimming took 3 bases from V and 3 from J, leaving 15 bases between them. This CDR3 has 15 amino acids. The CDR3 is CASSFWGPRGYEQYF. The DNA for the CDR3 is TGTGCCAGCAGCTTTTGGGGACCGAGAGGCTACGAGCAGTACTTC.

This chain's CDR3 is CASSMLSGTEAFF. The CDR3 nucleotides read TGTGCCAGTAGTATGTTAAGCGGGACTGAAGCTTTCTTT. The chain joins TRBV19 to TRBJ1-1; D unresolved. CDR1 is LNHDA, CDR2 SQIVND, per germline (reference sequence). This CDR3 spans 13 amino acids. V was trimmed by 3 bases and J by 5 bases, leaving 10 bases between them.

J is TRBJ2-5 and V is TRBV5-1; D possibly corresponds to TRBD1 (5 bases). CDR3 length: 14 residues. The germline V gene encodes CDR1 SGHRS and CDR2 YFSETQ. V lost 4 bases and J 6 bases, leaving 16 bases between the germline ends. CDR3 bases: TGCGCCAGCAGCCAGCAGGGAAGGGGAAAGACCCAGTACTTC. Translating gives CASSQQGRGKTQYF.